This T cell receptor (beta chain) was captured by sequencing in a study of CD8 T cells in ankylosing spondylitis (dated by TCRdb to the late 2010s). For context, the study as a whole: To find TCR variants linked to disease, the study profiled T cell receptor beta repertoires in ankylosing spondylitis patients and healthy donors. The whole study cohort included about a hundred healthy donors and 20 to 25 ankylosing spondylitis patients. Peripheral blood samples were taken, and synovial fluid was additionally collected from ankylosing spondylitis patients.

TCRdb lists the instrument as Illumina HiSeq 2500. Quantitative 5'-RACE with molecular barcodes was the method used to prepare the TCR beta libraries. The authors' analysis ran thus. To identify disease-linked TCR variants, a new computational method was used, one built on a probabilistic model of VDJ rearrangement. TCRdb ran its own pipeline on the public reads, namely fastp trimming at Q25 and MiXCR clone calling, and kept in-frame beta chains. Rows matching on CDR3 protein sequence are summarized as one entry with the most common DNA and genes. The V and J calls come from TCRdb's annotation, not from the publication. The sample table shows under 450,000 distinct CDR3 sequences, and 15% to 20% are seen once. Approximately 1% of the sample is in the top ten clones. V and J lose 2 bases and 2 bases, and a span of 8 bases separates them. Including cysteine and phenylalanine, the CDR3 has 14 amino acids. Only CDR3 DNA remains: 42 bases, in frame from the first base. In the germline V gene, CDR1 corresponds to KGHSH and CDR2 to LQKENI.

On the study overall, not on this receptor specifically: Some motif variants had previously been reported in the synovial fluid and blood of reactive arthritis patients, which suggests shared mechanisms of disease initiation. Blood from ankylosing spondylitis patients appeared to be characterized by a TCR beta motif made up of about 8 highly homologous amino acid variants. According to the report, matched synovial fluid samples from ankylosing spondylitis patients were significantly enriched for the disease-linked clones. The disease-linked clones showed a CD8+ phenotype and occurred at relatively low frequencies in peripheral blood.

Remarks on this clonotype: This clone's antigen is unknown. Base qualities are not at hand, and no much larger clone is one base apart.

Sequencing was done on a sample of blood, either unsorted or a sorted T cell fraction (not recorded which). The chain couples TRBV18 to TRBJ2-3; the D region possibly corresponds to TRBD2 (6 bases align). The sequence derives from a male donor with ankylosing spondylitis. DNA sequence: TGTGCCAGCTCACCAGGCGGGAACACAGATACGCAGTATTTT. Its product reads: CASSPGGNTDTQYF.